This T cell receptor beta chain emerged from a study of response to subunit inactivated influenza vaccine. Notes on the study in general: Authors suggested few new T cells are recruited by each seasonal influenza vaccination.

This CDR3 has 15 amino acids. With 5 bases clipped from V and 4 bases from J, the junction kept 10 bases outside the gene matches. Germline V CDR1 and CDR2: MNHEY, SMNVEV (reference sequence). In TCRdb, the RT-PCR reads were re-called with MiXCR into one record per CDR3 protein. The sample carries about 520,000 distinct CDR3 sequences, around 25% recorded once. Comment on this clonotype: Its antigen is undetermined.

This specimen was CD4+ T cells sorted from PBMCs, taken roughly 5 days after vaccination. The chain uses TRBV27 and TRBJ2-5; TRBD2 aligns across 7 bases. The source is a man aged 50-60 years who received an inactivated influenza vaccine. CDR3 loop: CASSHSGTTRETQYF. The CDR3 region has the DNA TGTGCCAGCAGTCACTCCGGGACTACTAGAGAGACCCAGTACTTC.